The source of this TCR beta chain is a study of T-cell reconstitution after alpha-beta-depleted transplantation in children. The TCRbeta library was prepared with unique molecular identifiers. MiXCR, run by TCRdb on the PCR reads, gives a single entry per CDR3 protein. The data show 490,000 or so distinct CDR3 sequences, with roughly an eighth seen just once and around 5.6% held by the top ten. The sample holds many counts of this clonotype. Per the germline V gene, CDR1 is KGHDR and CDR2 is SFDVKD. The CDR3 sequence is 11 residues long. The V end lost 7 bases, the J end lost 7 bases, and 7 bases lay between the germline ends.

The sequence derives from a human donor who donated a stem cell graft to a child with combined immunodeficiency. The chain employs TRBV24-1 and TRBJ2-1; no clear D gene. The material was PBMCs from the stem cell graft donor, obtained from the stem cell graft. The CDR3 loop reads CATRVRNEQFF. The CDR3 coding sequence is TGTGCCACCAGAGTTAGAAATGAGCAGTTCTTC.